The subject of this entry is one T cell receptor (beta chain). What it binds is not known. The data originate from a study of post-analysis software for immune sequencing data. Findings and caveats of the study: Relative to controls, patients had several TRBV segments at higher frequency, with TRBV5-6, TRBV5-1 and TRBV20-1 among these. Multiple sclerosis was associated with a significant reduction in normalized Chao1 diversity relative to controls.

Germline lookup yields CDR1 DFQATT and CDR2 SNEGSKA (reference sequence). Deletions cut 0 bases from V and 0 bases from J, with 10 bases between. The CDR3 is 15 residues long. Incorporated into the TCR beta cDNA libraries were unique molecular identifiers, which served to reduce PCR and sequencing biases. TCRdb reprocessed the PCR reads via MiXCR and lists one record per CDR3 protein. The table has hundreds of thousands of distinct CDR3 sequences, approximately 57% seen once. This TCR was sampled from a girl under 18 with multiple sclerosis. Sequenced sample: blood. The V call is TRBV20-1, the J call TRBJ2-3; D is unresolved. The CDR3 DNA follows: TGCAGTGCTAGAGATTCTGCGGCTAGCACAGATACGCAGTATTTT. Translating it yields CSARDSAASTDTQYF.